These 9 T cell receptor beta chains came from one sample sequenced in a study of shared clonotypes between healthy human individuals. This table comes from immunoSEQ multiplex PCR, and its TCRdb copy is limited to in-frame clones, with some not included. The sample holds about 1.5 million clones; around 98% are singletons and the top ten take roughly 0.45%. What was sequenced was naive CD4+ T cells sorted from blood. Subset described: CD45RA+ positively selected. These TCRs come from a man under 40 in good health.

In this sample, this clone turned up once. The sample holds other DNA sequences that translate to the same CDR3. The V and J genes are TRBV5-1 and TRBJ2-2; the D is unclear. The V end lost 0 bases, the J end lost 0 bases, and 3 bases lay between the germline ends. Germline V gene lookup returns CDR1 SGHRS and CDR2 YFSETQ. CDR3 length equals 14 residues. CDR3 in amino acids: CASSLVSNTGELFF. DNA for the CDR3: TGCGCCAGCAGCTTGGTTTCGAACACCGGGGAGCTGTTTTTT.

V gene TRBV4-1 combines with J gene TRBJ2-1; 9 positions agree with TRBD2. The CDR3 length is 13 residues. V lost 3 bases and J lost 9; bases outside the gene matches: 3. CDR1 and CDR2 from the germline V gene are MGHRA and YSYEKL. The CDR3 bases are TGCGCCAGCAGCCACCCGACTAGCGGTGAGCAGTTCTTC. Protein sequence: CASSHPTSGEQFF.

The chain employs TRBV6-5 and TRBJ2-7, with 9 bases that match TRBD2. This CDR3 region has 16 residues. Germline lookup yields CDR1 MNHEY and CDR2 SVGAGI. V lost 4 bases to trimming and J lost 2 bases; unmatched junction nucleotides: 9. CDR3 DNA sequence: TGTGCCAGCAGTTTAGTTAGCGGGAGTCCCACCTACGAGCAGTACTTC. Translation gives CASSLVSGSPTYEQYF.

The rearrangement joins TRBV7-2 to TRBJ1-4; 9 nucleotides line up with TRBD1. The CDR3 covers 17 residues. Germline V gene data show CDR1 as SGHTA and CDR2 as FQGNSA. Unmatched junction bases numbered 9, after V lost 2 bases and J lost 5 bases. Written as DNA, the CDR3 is TGTGCCAGCAGCTTAACCCGGACAGGGGTTGGAAATGAAAAACTGTTTTTT. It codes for CASSLTRTGVGNEKLFF.

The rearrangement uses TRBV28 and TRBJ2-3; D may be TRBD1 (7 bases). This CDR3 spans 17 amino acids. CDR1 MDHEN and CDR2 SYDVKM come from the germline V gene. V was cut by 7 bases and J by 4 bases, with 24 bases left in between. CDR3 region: CASITGDRALVSDTQYF. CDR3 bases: TGTGCCAGCATTACGGGAGACAGGGCCCTTGTTTCAGATACGCAGTATTTT.

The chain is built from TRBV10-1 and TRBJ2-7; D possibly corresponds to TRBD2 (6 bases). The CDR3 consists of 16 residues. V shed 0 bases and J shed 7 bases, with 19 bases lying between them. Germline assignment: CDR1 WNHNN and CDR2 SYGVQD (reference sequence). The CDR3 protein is CASSESTGLHRREQYF. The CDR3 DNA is TGCGCCAGCAGTGAGTCGACGGGACTCCACAGGCGGGAGCAGTACTTC.

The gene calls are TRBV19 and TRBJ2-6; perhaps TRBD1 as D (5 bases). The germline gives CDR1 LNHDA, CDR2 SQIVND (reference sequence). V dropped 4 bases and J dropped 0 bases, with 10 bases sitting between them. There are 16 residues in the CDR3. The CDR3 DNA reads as TGTGCCAGTAGTAAACAGGTTTCCTCTGGGGCCAACGTCCTGACTTTC. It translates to CASSKQVSSGANVLTF.

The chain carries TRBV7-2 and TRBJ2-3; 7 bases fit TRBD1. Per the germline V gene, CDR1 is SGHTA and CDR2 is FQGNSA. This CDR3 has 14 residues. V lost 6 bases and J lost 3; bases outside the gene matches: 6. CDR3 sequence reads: CASSPDRVTDTQYF. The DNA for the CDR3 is TGTGCCAGCAGTCCTGACAGGGTGACAGATACGCAGTATTTT.

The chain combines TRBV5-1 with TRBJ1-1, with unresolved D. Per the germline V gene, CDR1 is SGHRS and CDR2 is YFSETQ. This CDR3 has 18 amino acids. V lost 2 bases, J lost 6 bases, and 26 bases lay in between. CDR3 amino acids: CASSFAPIVPSGSAEAFF. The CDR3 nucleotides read TGCGCCAGCAGCTTCGCCCCTATCGTGCCGAGTGGGAGCGCTGAAGCTTTCTTT.